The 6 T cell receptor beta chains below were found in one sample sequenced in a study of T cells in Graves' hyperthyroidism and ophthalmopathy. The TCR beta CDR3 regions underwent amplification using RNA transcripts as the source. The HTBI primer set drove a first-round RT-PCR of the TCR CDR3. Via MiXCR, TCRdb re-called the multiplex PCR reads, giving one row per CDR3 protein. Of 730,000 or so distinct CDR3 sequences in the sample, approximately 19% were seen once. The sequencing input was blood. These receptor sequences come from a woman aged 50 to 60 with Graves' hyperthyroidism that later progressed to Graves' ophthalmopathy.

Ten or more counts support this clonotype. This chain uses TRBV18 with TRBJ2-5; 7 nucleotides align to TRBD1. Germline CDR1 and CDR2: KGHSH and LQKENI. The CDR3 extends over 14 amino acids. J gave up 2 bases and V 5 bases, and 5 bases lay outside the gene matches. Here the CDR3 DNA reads TGTGCCAGCTCAGGGACAGCGAGTCAAGAGACCCAGTACTTC. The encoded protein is CASSGTASQETQYF. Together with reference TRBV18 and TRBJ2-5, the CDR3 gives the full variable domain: NAGVMQNPRHLVRRRGQEARLRCSPMKGHSHVYWYRQLPEEGLKFMVYLQKENIIDESGMPKERFSAEFPKEGPSILRIQQVVRGDSAAYFCASSGTASQETQYFGPGTRLLVL.

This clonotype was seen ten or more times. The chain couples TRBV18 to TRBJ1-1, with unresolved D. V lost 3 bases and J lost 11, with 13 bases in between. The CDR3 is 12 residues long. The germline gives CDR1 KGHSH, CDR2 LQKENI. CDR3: CASSPSSGGAFF. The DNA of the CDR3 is TGTGCCAGCTCACCCTCATCCGGTGGGGCTTTCTTT.

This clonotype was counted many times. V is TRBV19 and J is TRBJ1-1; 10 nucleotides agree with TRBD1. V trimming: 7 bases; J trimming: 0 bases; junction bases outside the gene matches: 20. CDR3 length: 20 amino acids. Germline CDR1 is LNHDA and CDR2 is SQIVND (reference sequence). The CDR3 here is CASTLLGPGQGSQMNTEAFF. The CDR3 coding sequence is TGTGCCAGTACCCTCCTCGGTCCGGGACAGGGGTCTCAGATGAACACTGAAGCTTTCTTT.

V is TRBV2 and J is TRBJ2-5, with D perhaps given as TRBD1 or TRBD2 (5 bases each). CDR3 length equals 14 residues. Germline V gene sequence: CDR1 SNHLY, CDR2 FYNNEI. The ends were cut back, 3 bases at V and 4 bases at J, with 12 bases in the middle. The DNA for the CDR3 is TGTGCCAGCAGTGATAAGATTGGGGGAGAGACCCAGTACTTC. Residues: CASSDKIGGETQYF.

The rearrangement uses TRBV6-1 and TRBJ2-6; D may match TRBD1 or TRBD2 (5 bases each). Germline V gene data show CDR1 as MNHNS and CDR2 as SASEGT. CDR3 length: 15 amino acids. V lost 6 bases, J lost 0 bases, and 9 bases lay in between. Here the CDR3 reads CASSGDLSGANVLTF. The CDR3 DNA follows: TGTGCCAGCAGCGGGGACCTCTCTGGGGCCAACGTCCTGACTTTC.

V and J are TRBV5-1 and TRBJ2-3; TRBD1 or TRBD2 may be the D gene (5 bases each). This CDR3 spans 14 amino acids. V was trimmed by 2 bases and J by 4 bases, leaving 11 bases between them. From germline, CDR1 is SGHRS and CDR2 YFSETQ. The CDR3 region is CASSLPLGADTQYF. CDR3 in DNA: TGCGCCAGCAGCTTACCCCTGGGGGCAGATACGCAGTATTTT.